The next 3 T cell receptor beta chains were all read from a single sample in a study of glioma-infiltrating T cells after dendritic cell vaccination. The assay was immunoSEQ multiplex PCR, and TCRdb's table has in-frame clones only and misses some. Of around 100,000 clones in the sample, 75% to 85% were seen once. The sequenced sample was blood, obtained before dendritic cell vaccination. The receptors were gathered from a human donor with glioblastoma.

V usage is TRBV21-1 and J usage is TRBJ1-4. TRBV21-1 is assigned pseudogene status. The CDR3 length is 11 residues. As DNA, the CDR3 is TGTGCCAGCCGGGATAATGAAAAACTGTTTTTT. Protein sequence: CASRDNEKLFF.

The rearrangement uses TRBV7-3 and TRBJ2-5, with D possibly being TRBD2 (6 bases). CDR1 SGHTA and CDR2 FQGTGA come from the germline V gene. This CDR3 has 15 amino acids. Between the trimmed V and J ends, which lost 1 base and 5 bases, there was a span of 14 bases. The CDR3 DNA sequence: TGTGCCAGCAGCTTAAGCGGGGACGGTAGGGAGACCCAGTACTTC. Its translation: CASSLSGDGRETQYF.

This clone was seen ten or more times. The chain uses TRBV5-4 and TRBJ1-2; 7 nucleotides match TRBD1. Germline CDR1 and CDR2: SGHNT and YYREEE (reference sequence). The junction had 10 bases not matched to a gene; V was cut back by 3 bases and J by 8 bases. The CDR3 sequence is 14 residues long. The CDR3 DNA reads as TGTGCCAGCAGCTCGCCCTTAGGGGGCGGCGGCTACACCTTC. Translation gives CASSSPLGGGGYTF.